A single sample is the source of the 19 T cell receptor beta chains below, sequenced in a study of blood T cell repertoires in COVID-19 (dated by TCRdb to 2018 to 2021). To prepare the library, the immunoSEQ multiplex PCR assay was applied. Here the immuneACCESS table is served through TCRdb, limited to in-frame sequences with V and J called. Missing clones are a known gap in these copies; in checked studies unresolved V genes cover under half, and the rest lacks a known reason. The sample contains approximately 250,000 clones, approximately 85% of them found a single time. The top ten clones comprise approximately 1% of the sample. Sequenced: PBMCs or T cells enriched from blood (not recorded which). These receptors were taken from a woman in her thirties who had recovered from COVID-19.

The chain employs TRBV7-8 and TRBJ1-3, with TRBD1 matching over 10 bases. The length of the CDR3 is 16 residues. V lost 4 bases, J lost 4 bases, and 7 bases stayed unmatched. Per germline, CDR1 SGHVS and CDR2 FQNEAQ. The CDR3 DNA reads TGTGCCAGCAGCTCCCTTGACAGGGGGCTAGGAAACACCATATATTTT. Translated, it gives CASSSLDRGLGNTIYF.

The CDR3 sequence: CSVEAPGTGRQTGELFF. CDR3 DNA sequence: TGCAGCGTTGAAGCTCCCGGGACAGGGCGGCAAACCGGGGAGCTGTTTTTT. The chain is built from TRBV29-1 and TRBJ2-2, with 9 bases identical to TRBD1. CDR1 SQVTM and CDR2 ANQGSEA come from the germline V gene. The CDR3 loop spans 17 amino acids. V gave up 1 base and J gave up 5 bases; unmatched junction bases: 11.

This rearrangement joins TRBV7-9 to TRBJ1-2; TRBD1 aligns across 10 bases. With 6 bases clipped from V and 4 bases from J, the junction kept 5 bases outside the gene matches. This CDR3 is 14 amino acids long. CDR1 is SEHNR and CDR2 is FQNEAQ in the germline V gene (reference sequence). The CDR3 DNA follows: TGTGCCAGCAGACCGGGACAGGGGCTCTATGGCTACACCTTC. This sequence encodes CASRPGQGLYGYTF.

The chain uses TRBV3-1 (or the pseudogene TRBV3-2) and TRBJ2-1; 8 positions match TRBD2. The V gene's germline CDR1 is LGHDT and CDR2 YNNKEL (reference sequence). This CDR3 is built from 15 residues. V shed 3 bases and J 0 bases; nucleotides not matched to a gene: 1. The CDR3 region has the DNA TGTGCCAGCAGCCAGAGCGGGAGCTCCTACAATGAGCAGTTCTTC. It encodes CASSQSGSSYNEQFF.

The chain couples TRBV9 to TRBJ2-3; the match to TRBD2 covers 14 bases. From germline, CDR1 is SGDLS and CDR2 YYNGEE. This CDR3 spans 14 amino acids. Losses at the gene ends were 7 bases for V and 7 bases for J; bases not matched to a gene: 5. The CDR3 sequence: CASGTSGGFNTQYF. The CDR3 DNA reads TGTGCCAGCGGGACTAGCGGGGGTTTTAATACGCAGTATTTT.

The CDR3: CASSATGGRPVLDNEQFF. CDR3 coding DNA: TGTGCCAGCAGTGCCACAGGGGGGCGCCCAGTATTGGACAATGAGCAGTTCTTC. The genes are TRBV27 and TRBJ2-1, with 8 bases that match TRBD1. Germline CDR1 MNHEY, CDR2 SMNVEV (reference sequence). Trimming cost V 5 bases and J 5 bases; bases outside gene matches: 17. This CDR3 spans 18 amino acids.

J is TRBJ1-1 and V is TRBV9; 7 nucleotides line up with TRBD1. V trimming: 4 bases; J trimming: 4 bases; junction bases outside the gene matches: 13. Per the germline V gene, CDR1 is SGDLS and CDR2 is YYNGEE. The CDR3 is made up of 16 amino acids. CDR3 DNA sequence: TGTGCCAGCAGCCCCAGAGTGGACAGGTCGGGCACTGAAGCTTTCTTT. Encoded protein: CASSPRVDRSGTEAFF. Full variable domain (rest looked up from reference TRBV9 and TRBJ1-1): DSGVTQTPKHLITATGQRVTLRCSPRSGDLSVYWYQQSLDQGLQFLIQYYNGEERAKGNILERFSAQQFPDLHSELNLSSLELGDSALYFCASSPRVDRSGTEAFFGQGTRLTVV.

To note about this clone: This sample includes further DNA sequences coding for the same CDR3. J is TRBJ1-4 and V is TRBV28; 9 positions match TRBD1. CDR1 is MDHEN, CDR2 SYDVKM, per germline. This CDR3 comprises 14 residues. V shed 9 bases, J shed 8 bases, and the junction held 10 bases outside the gene matches. The CDR3 DNA is TGTGCCAGTTCACTAACAGGGGGCAACGAAAAACTGTTTTTT. This encodes CASSLTGGNEKLFF.

This clone was seen once. The genes are TRBV11-3 and TRBJ1-2; 8 bases fit TRBD1. CDR1 and CDR2 from the germline V gene are SGHNT and YENEEA. This CDR3 region has 15 residues. V trimming: 5 bases; J trimming: 4 bases; junction bases outside the gene matches: 9. The CDR3 sequence: CASSTRQGRSYGYTF. The CDR3 bases are TGTGCCAGCAGCACCAGACAGGGGAGAAGCTATGGCTACACCTTC.

The chain links TRBV2 to TRBJ1-1; D is undetermined. Germline assignment: CDR1 SNHLY and CDR2 FYNNEI. The CDR3 totals 13 residues. V was shortened by 3 bases and J by 0 bases, with 5 bases between the two germline ends. CDR3 DNA: TGTGCCAGCAGTGACATGTTGAACACTGAAGCTTTCTTT. Translation: CASSDMLNTEAFF.

This chain joins TRBV2 and TRBJ2-1; a weak D match, TRBD1 (7 bases). Trimming took off 6 bases at V and 3 bases at J, with 15 bases between the two ends. Germline V CDR1 and CDR2: SNHLY, FYNNEI. This CDR3 is 15 amino acids long. The CDR3 region has the DNA TGTGCCAGCAGAACGCAGGGGGGAAGCTACAATGAGCAGTTCTTC. This encodes CASRTQGGSYNEQFF.

The chain is built from TRBV28 and TRBJ1-5; D might be TRBD1 (5 bases). Between the trimmed V and J ends, which lost 3 bases and 4 bases, there was a span of 13 bases. CDR1 and CDR2 (germline): MDHEN, SYDVKM. The CDR3 contains 15 residues. CDR3 residues: CASSLEGVTNQPQHF. In DNA form, the CDR3 reads TGTGCCAGCAGTTTGGAAGGGGTAACGAATCAGCCCCAGCATTTT. The full variable domain, its missing parts supplied by reference TRBV28 and TRBJ1-5, is DVKVTQSSRYLVKRTGEKVFLECVQDMDHENMFWYRQDPGLGLRLIYFSYDVKMKEKGDIPEGYSVSREKKERFSLILESASTNQTSMYLCASSLEGVTNQPQHFGDGTRLSIL.

CDR3 sequence: CAGPQGRNSPLHF. The CDR3 nucleotides read TGTGCCGGACCACAGGGGCGGAATTCACCCCTCCACTTT. The chain links TRBV21-1 to TRBJ1-6; the table's D gene call, TRBD1, was not cross checked with the DNA. TRBV21-1 is flagged as a pseudogene. The CDR3 is 13 amino acids.

The J gene is TRBJ2-7, the V gene TRBV18; 7 bases match TRBD2. This CDR3 is built from 15 residues. V was pared by 2 bases and J by 6 bases, with 10 bases of the junction left unmatched. The V gene's germline CDR1 is KGHSH and CDR2 LQKENI. The DNA of the CDR3 is TGTGCCAGCTCACCAATCGGGGGAGGGGACGTCGAGCAGTACTTC. Translated: CASSPIGGGDVEQYF. Based on the CDR3 plus reference TRBV18 and TRBJ2-7, the full variable domain is NAGVMQNPRHLVRRRGQEARLRCSPMKGHSHVYWYRQLPEEGLKFMVYLQKENIIDESGMPKERFSAEFPKEGPSILRIQQVVRGDSAAYFCASSPIGGGDVEQYFGPGTRLTVT.

The V gene is TRBV3-1 (or the pseudogene TRBV3-2), the J gene TRBJ2-7; D is ambiguous. The V end lost 3 bases, the J end lost 7 bases, and 10 bases lay between the germline ends. Germline V gene lookup returns CDR1 LGHDT and CDR2 YNNKEL (reference sequence). The CDR3 length is 12 residues. This CDR3 reads CASSHGRYEQYF. In DNA, the CDR3 is TGTGCCAGCAGCCATGGTAGATATGAGCAGTACTTC.

This sequence joins TRBV28 and TRBJ2-5, with 7 bases lining up with TRBD1. This CDR3 region has 15 residues. V was pared by 3 bases and J by 10 bases, with 14 bases of the junction left unmatched. Germline V gives CDR1 MDHEN, CDR2 SYDVKM. The CDR3 reads CASSLQRLGQFGQYF. The CDR3 region has the DNA TGTGCCAGCAGTTTGCAAAGGTTGGGACAGTTTGGCCAGTACTTC.

The chain couples TRBV7-2 to TRBJ2-2; TRBD1 matches 8 bases. The V gene end was trimmed by 5 bases and the J gene end by 1 base; junction bases not matched to a gene: 6. Per germline, CDR1 SGHTA and CDR2 FQGNSA. The CDR3 consists of 16 residues. The CDR3 loop is CASSVMDRVNTGELFF. DNA for the CDR3: TGTGCCAGCAGCGTAATGGACAGGGTGAACACCGGGGAGCTGTTTTTT.

The genes are TRBV7-9 and TRBJ1-1, with 7 positions matching TRBD1. The CDR3 runs 17 residues. Germline CDR1 is SEHNR and CDR2 is FQNEAQ (reference sequence). The V and J ends lost 1 base and 5 bases, in that order; junction bases with no gene match: 13. The CDR3 is CASSLGARTGTSTEAFF. The CDR3 region has the DNA TGTGCCAGCAGCTTAGGAGCTCGGACAGGAACGAGTACTGAAGCTTTCTTT.

The gene calls are TRBV19 and TRBJ2-5; 12 bases map to TRBD2. CDR1 is LNHDA, CDR2 SQIVND, per germline (reference sequence). J was trimmed by 4 bases and V by 3 bases; bases with no gene match: 6. This CDR3 contains 16 residues. As DNA, the CDR3 is TGTGCCAGTAGTATCCGACTAGCGGGAGTTGTAGAGACCCAGTACTTC. It encodes CASSIRLAGVVETQYF.